The T cell receptor beta chain under discussion was sequenced for a study of T cell repertoires in MIS-A myocarditis (dated by TCRdb to between 2022 and 2023). Via the germline V gene (reference sequence), CDR1 is SEHNR and CDR2 FQNEAQ. V gives up 5 bases and J gives up 12 bases, and the segment between their germline ends measures 20 bases. The CDR3 starts with the cysteine, ends with the phenylalanine, and has 14 residues. The kept DNA is CDR3 alone, 42 bases in frame from the first base. The QIAamp DNA FFPE kit was used to extract genomic DNA from formalin-fixed paraffin-embedded autopsy tissue. Amplification of TCRbeta CDR3 regions relied on the immunoSEQ bias-controlled multiplex PCR, followed by high-throughput sequencing. Per the source publication's procedure: The immunoSEQ vendor pipeline collapsed and filtered CDR3 sequences to measure the abundance and frequency of each unique TCRbeta CDR3. Dominant CDR3 amino acid sequences were clustered with SARS-CoV-2-specific ImmuneCODE TCRbeta sequences by CD-HIT at a 90% global sequence identity threshold. Clones were classed as hyperexpanded at frequencies of 0.1 to 1 and as large at frequencies of 0.01 to 0.1. MiXCR was used to confirm CDR3 amino acid sequences and V and J gene assignments of dominant clones. The R stringdist package was used to calculate Levenshtein distances between the patient clonotypes and the ImmuneCODE hits. Not all clones reach the TCRdb copy of this immuneACCESS table, which keeps in-frame sequences only. Checked studies attribute under half of the gap to unresolved V genes and leave the rest unexplained. The V and J calls and clone size are taken from that table; D and trimming were inferred from the DNA. The sample table contains roughly 10,000 clones; only one count was recorded for roughly 84% of them. Over 25% of the sample belongs to the ten largest clones.

Notes on this clone: The target of this receptor is not known. No much larger clone is present one base from it, and per-base qualities are unavailable.

Sequencing used right ventricle heart tissue obtained at autopsy. Interpreted using the paper, the cell subset or site label stands for: cardiac tissue sample (left or right ventricle, interventricular septum, or pericardium). This receptor was obtained from a man younger than 35 with fulminant myocarditis from multisystem inflammatory syndrome in adults (MIS-A) after COVID-19. The V and J genes are TRBV7-9 and TRBJ2-4, and perhaps TRBD1 as D gene, on 6 matching bases. This receptor carries the CDR3 CASSPPELIRGQYF. The nucleotide sequence reads as follows: TGTGCCAGCAGCCCACCGGAACTCATCAGGGGTCAGTACTTC.